Below are 6 T cell receptor beta chains sequenced from a single sample in a study of T cell repertoires in ileal Crohn's disease. Sequenced by immunoSEQ multiplex PCR; TCRdb stores in-frame clones only, minus some. The sample carries about 60,000 clones, approximately 88% recorded once. Time point here: neoterminal ileum biopsy at postoperative endoscopy, about 6 months after surgery. The sample consisted of ileal tissue. These TCRs come from an adult with Crohn's disease.

This clone was seen only once. This chain links TRBV5-6 with TRBJ2-5, with 7 bases identical to TRBD2. Germline-derived CDR1 and CDR2 are SGHDT and YYEEEE. The CDR3 totals 16 residues. After removal of 6 bases from V and 5 bases from J, the junction contained 16 bases not matched to a gene. CDR3 DNA sequence: TGTGCCAGCACCCCTACTGCGGGACTAAACTTCGAGACCCAGTACTTC. It yields the protein CASTPTAGLNFETQYF.

V and J are TRBV28 and TRBJ2-2, with D hard to call. This CDR3 region has 18 residues. CDR1 is MDHEN and CDR2 is SYDVKM in the germline V gene. Between the trimmed V and J ends, which lost 4 bases and 1 base, there was a span of 19 bases. CDR3 DNA sequence: TGTGCCAGCAGTTACCCTGCTTTTGCACATCAGAACACCGGGGAGCTGTTTTTT. This sequence encodes CASSYPAFAHQNTGELFF.

In this sample, this clone turned up once. This rearrangement joins TRBV5-1 to TRBJ2-6, with 7 bases aligning to TRBD1. The V gene end was trimmed by 2 bases and the J gene end by 0 bases; junction bases not matched to a gene: 8. Germline CDR1 is SGHRS and CDR2 is YFSETQ. CDR3 length: 18 amino acids. DNA of the CDR3: TGCGCCAGCAGCTTAACAGGGGACAATTTCTCTGGGGCCAACGTCCTGACTTTC. Translated: CASSLTGDNFSGANVLTF.

The chain couples TRBV15 to TRBJ1-3; 9 bases line up with TRBD1. The junction had 12 bases not matched to a gene; V was cut back by 3 bases and J by 9 bases. Germline CDR1 and CDR2: LNHNV and YYDKDF (reference sequence). The CDR3 sequence is 16 residues long. The CDR3 sequence: CATSSLRDRDRATIYF. Here the CDR3 DNA reads TGTGCCACCAGCAGCCTAAGGGACAGGGACCGTGCCACCATATATTTT. The full variable domain, completed using reference TRBV15 and TRBJ1-3, is DAMVIQNPRYQVTQFGKPVTLSCSQTLNHNVMYWYQQKSSQAPKLLFHYYDKDFNNEADTPDNFQSRRPNTSFCFLDIRSPGLGDTAMYLCATSSLRDRDRATIYFGEGSWLTVV.

This clone was detected once. The CDR3 coding sequence is TGTGCCAGCAGCTTATCATTGGAGACCCAGTACTTC. Translated, it gives CASSLSLETQYF. The V gene is TRBV13, the J gene TRBJ2-5, with no clear D. Germline V gene sequence: CDR1 PRHDT, CDR2 FYEKMQ (reference sequence). V was trimmed by 2 bases and J by 5 bases, leaving 6 bases between them. This CDR3 is 12 amino acids long.

This rearrangement joins TRBV6-4 to TRBJ1-1; D uncertain. The CDR3 spans 16 residues. CDR1 MRHNA and CDR2 SNTAGT come from the germline V gene. The V end lost 0 bases, the J end lost 1 base, and 12 bases lay between the germline ends. CDR3 nucleotides: TGTGCCAGCAGTGACTCGGAGACCGGCGAGAACACTGAAGCTTTCTTT. Amino acids: CASSDSETGENTEAFF.